The T cell receptor (beta chain) under discussion was sequenced for a study of radiotherapy plus CTLA-4 blockade in lung cancer. Study conclusions and caveats: After radiotherapy and ipilimumab, tumor-derived clones expanded in peripheral blood.

Generated by immunoSEQ multiplex PCR, the TCRdb table keeps only in-frame clones and is missing some. The data show roughly 66,000 clones, about 85% seen once. On this clone itself: The antigen is unknown.

The CDR3 is made up of 14 amino acids. The germline CDR1 and CDR2 sequences are MDHEN and SYDVKM. V dropped 4 bases and J dropped 2; count of bases not matched to a gene: 5. This sequence joins TRBV28 and TRBJ2-7; the match to TRBD1 covers 7 bases. The TCR originated in a human donor with non-small cell lung cancer who had a partial response to radiotherapy plus ipilimumab. The sequencing here drew on peripheral blood, taken from a patient treated with radiotherapy plus ipilimumab. CDR3 protein: CASSSPGQTYEQYF. For the CDR3, the DNA is TGTGCCAGCAGTTCACCGGGACAGACCTACGAGCAGTACTTC.